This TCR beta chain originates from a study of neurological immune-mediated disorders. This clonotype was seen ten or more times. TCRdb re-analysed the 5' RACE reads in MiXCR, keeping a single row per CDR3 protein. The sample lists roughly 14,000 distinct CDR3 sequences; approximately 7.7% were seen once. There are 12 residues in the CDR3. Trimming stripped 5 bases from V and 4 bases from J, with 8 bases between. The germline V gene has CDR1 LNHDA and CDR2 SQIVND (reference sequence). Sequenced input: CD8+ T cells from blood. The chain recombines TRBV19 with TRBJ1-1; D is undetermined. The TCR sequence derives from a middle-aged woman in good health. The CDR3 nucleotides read TGTGCCAGTAGTTTATCGGTCACTGAAGCTTTCTTT. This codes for CASSLSVTEAFF.